This is a list of T cell receptor beta chains from one sample in a study of blood T cell repertoires in COVID-19. This table comes from immunoSEQ multiplex PCR, and its TCRdb copy is limited to in-frame clones, with some not included. In the table there are 200,000 to 250,000 clones, roughly four fifths of which are singletons. Sequencing used PBMCs or T cells enriched from blood (not recorded which). Source of these receptors: a man in his sixties who had recovered from COVID-19. The CDR3 runs from the conserved cysteine through the conserved F or W. A D gene is named only where the DNA matches it firmly. Expanded clones get a size class; other rows say once, few or many, or leave the size out.

>TRBV29-1|.|.|TRBJ2-5
CSVAHGGASETQYF
TGCAGCGTTGCACATGGCGGGGCTTCAGAGACCCAGTACTTC
>TRBV19|.|.|TRBJ1-2
CASSISNRVSNYGYTF
TGTGCCAGTAGTATCAGCAACAGGGTCTCTAACTATGGCTACACCTTC
>TRBV11-2|TRBD1|.|TRBJ1-6
CASSLGGQGHSPLHF
TGTGCCAGCAGCTTAGGGGGACAGGGCCATTCACCCCTCCACTTT
>TRBV5-1|TRBD1|few|TRBJ2-1
CASSRGQGAYNEQFF
TGCGCCAGCAGCCGGGGACAGGGGGCCTACAATGAGCAGTTCTTC
>TRBV18|TRBD1|few|TRBJ2-2
CASSPSYIQGTANTGELFF
TGTGCCAGCTCACCGTCTTACATCCAGGGGACAGCGAACACCGGGGAGCTGTTTTTT
>TRBV10-2|.|once|TRBJ2-7
CASSEYGVPYEQYF
TGCGCCAGCAGTGAATACGGGGTCCCCTACGAGCAGTACTTC
>TRBV10-3|.|.|TRBJ2-3
CAISESAGSTDTQYF
TGTGCCATCAGTGAGTCTGCAGGGAGCACAGATACGCAGTATTTT
>TRBV6-1|TRBD1|.|TRBJ1-2
CASSEPKTGEYGYTF
TGTGCCAGCAGTGAACCTAAGACAGGGGAATACGGCTACACCTTC
>TRBV6-2/TRBV6-3|.|.|TRBJ2-2
CASSWTTNTGELFF
TGTGCCAGCAGTTGGACTACGAACACCGGGGAGCTGTTTTTT
>TRBV5-1|.|.|TRBJ1-5
CASSLVFRQAPSNQPQHF
TGCGCCAGCAGCTTGGTATTTAGGCAGGCCCCGAGCAATCAGCCCCAGCATTTT
>TRBV16|.|.|TRBJ1-1
CASSQQQNTEAFF
TGTGCCAGCAGCCAACAACAGAACACTGAAGCTTTCTTT
>TRBV3-1/TRBV3-2|.|.|TRBJ1-6
CASSQDRVRVSPLHF
TGTGCCAGCAGCCAAGACAGGGTACGTGTTTCACCCCTCCACTTT
>TRBV24-1|.|.|TRBJ2-5
CATSPGRNQETQYF
TGTGCCACCAGCCCAGGGCGCAACCAAGAGACCCAGTACTTC
>TRBV9|TRBD1|.|TRBJ1-3
CASSVAPSGQYSGNTIYF
TGTGCCAGCAGCGTAGCCCCCTCGGGACAGTACTCTGGAAACACCATATATTTT
>TRBV6-1|.|.|TRBJ1-5
CASSEGPNSNQPQHF
TGTGCCAGCAGTGAAGGGCCAAATAGCAATCAGCCCCAGCATTTT
>TRBV18|TRBD1|.|TRBJ1-6
CASSPSGGGSPLHF
TGTGCCAGCTCACCATCAGGGGGCGGTTCACCCCTCCACTTT
>TRBV5-6|.|.|TRBJ2-4
CASSLERHLAKNIQYF
TGTGCCAGCAGCTTGGAACGACACCTAGCCAAAAACATTCAGTACTTC